These 29 T cell receptor beta chains were sequenced from one sample in a study of T cells in Graves' hyperthyroidism and ophthalmopathy. It was RNA transcripts that yielded the amplified TCR beta CDR3 regions. TCR CDR3 regions were first amplified by RT-PCR with HTBI primers. A single record per CDR3 protein comes from TCRdb applying MiXCR to the multiplex PCR reads. The sample holds around 690,000 distinct CDR3 sequences, roughly 17% seen once. The sample comprised blood. The receptors originated from a man aged 45 to 65 with Graves' hyperthyroidism.

This clonotype was picked up many times. The chain combines TRBV20-1 with TRBJ1-4; D remains ambiguous. The germline gives CDR1 DFQATT, CDR2 SNEGSKA (reference sequence). V was trimmed by 2 bases and J by 8 bases, leaving 9 bases between them. The CDR3 is 12 residues long. The CDR3 DNA is TGCAGTGCTAGAACCGCGGCCGAAAAACTGTTTTTT. It specifies CSARTAAEKLFF.

The rearrangement links TRBV2 to TRBJ2-7, with 7 bases aligning to TRBD1. V dropped 9 bases and J dropped 0; count of bases not matched to a gene: 5. The CDR3 sequence is 13 residues long. From germline, CDR1 is SNHLY and CDR2 FYNNEI. The DNA of the CDR3 is TGTGCCAGGGGCTACAGGGGCTCCTACGAGCAGTACTTC. Its protein is CARGYRGSYEQYF. Full variable domain (outside the CDR3, taken from reference TRBV2 and TRBJ2-7): EPEVTQTPSHQVTQMGQEVILRCVPISNHLYFYWYRQILGQKVEFLVSFYNNEISEKSEIFDDQFSVERPDGSNFTLKIRSTKLEDSAMYFCARGYRGSYEQYFGPGTRLTVT.

This clonotype has ten or more counts. The rearrangement links TRBV7-3 to TRBJ1-1; TRBD1 aligns across 7 bases. This CDR3 contains 14 residues. V was pared by 6 bases and J by 0 bases, with 4 bases of the junction left unmatched. The germline gives CDR1 SGHTA, CDR2 FQGTGA. The CDR3 DNA sequence: TGTGCCAGCAGAGGACAGGTCATGAACACTGAAGCTTTCTTT. Translated, it gives CASRGQVMNTEAFF.

The chain combines TRBV7-3 with TRBJ2-3; the match to TRBD1 covers 10 bases. This CDR3 is built from 15 residues. Germline trimming cut 5 bases from V and 6 bases from J; bases unmatched to any gene: 8. CDR1 and CDR2 from the germline V gene are SGHTA and FQGTGA. The CDR3 loop reads CASSERDRGWDTQYF. Written as DNA, the CDR3 is TGTGCCAGCAGCGAGAGGGACAGGGGTTGGGATACGCAGTATTTT.

The V gene is TRBV10-1, the J gene TRBJ2-2, with 9 nucleotides matching TRBD1. V trimming: 1 base; J trimming: 8 bases; junction bases outside the gene matches: 5. CDR3 size: 15 residues. Per germline, CDR1 WNHNN and CDR2 SYGVQD (reference sequence). CDR3 DNA sequence: TGCGCCAGCAGTGAGTGGGGGACAGGGAGAGGGGAGCTGTTTTTT. This gives the protein CASSEWGTGRGELFF.

This clonotype appeared many times. The V call is TRBV11-2, the J call TRBJ2-3; D not certain. From germline, CDR1 is SGHAT and CDR2 FQNNGV. Trimming pared 1 base from V and 4 bases from J, leaving 6 bases between. The CDR3 loop spans 13 amino acids. The CDR3 sequence: CASSLVVSDTQYF. In DNA, the CDR3 is TGTGCCAGCAGCTTAGTGGTATCAGATACGCAGTATTTT.

This clonotype was seen repeatedly, ten times or more. The chain joins TRBV19 to TRBJ2-5; D is possibly TRBD2 (6 bases). The CDR3 runs to 14 residues. Germline V gene data show CDR1 as LNHDA and CDR2 as SQIVND (reference sequence). Trimming pared 6 bases from V and 3 bases from J, leaving 14 bases between. CDR3 residues: CASRIGPGEETQYF. In nucleotides, the CDR3 is TGTGCCAGTAGAATCGGGCCGGGGGAAGAGACCCAGTACTTC.

The chain carries TRBV14 and TRBJ2-7, with 7 bases matching TRBD2. The CDR3 sequence is 15 residues long. In germline, CDR1 is SGHDN, CDR2 FVKESK. The ends lost 0 bases at V and 2 bases at J; junction bases unmatched: 4. Here the CDR3 reads CASSQDGGIPYEQYF. Here the CDR3 DNA reads TGTGCCAGCAGCCAAGACGGGGGGATACCCTACGAGCAGTACTTC. The entire variable domain, with the rest obtained from reference TRBV14 and TRBJ2-7, is as follows: EAGVTQFPSHSVIEKGQTVTLRCDPISGHDNLYWYRRVMGKEIKFLLHFVKESKQDESGMPNNRFLAERTGGTYSTLKVQPAELEDSGVYFCASSQDGGIPYEQYFGPGTRLTVT.

This clonotype showed up many times. The chain combines TRBV28 with TRBJ2-2; the D is unclear. In germline, CDR1 is MDHEN, CDR2 SYDVKM. Trimming cost V 5 bases and J 3 bases, with 19 bases left between them. This CDR3 spans 17 amino acids. The chain's CDR3 is CASSLFKRRSDTGELFF. For the CDR3, the DNA is TGTGCCAGCAGTCTCTTTAAGCGACGATCGGACACCGGGGAGCTGTTTTTT.

The chain has TRBV15 and TRBJ2-2; a possible D gene is TRBD1 (6 bases). Germline V lookup: CDR1 LNHNV, CDR2 YYDKDF (reference sequence). The CDR3 length is 16 residues. V was clipped by 1 base and J by 4 bases, with 13 bases between them. The CDR3 sequence is CATSRGYDRSTGELFF. The CDR3 nucleotides are TGTGCCACCAGCAGAGGCTACGACAGGAGCACCGGGGAGCTGTTTTTT. Combining the CDR3 with reference TRBV15 and TRBJ2-2 gives the whole variable domain DAMVIQNPRYQVTQFGKPVTLSCSQTLNHNVMYWYQQKSSQAPKLLFHYYDKDFNNEADTPDNFQSRRPNTSFCFLDIRSPGLGDTAMYLCATSRGYDRSTGELFFGEGSRLTVL.

This clonotype showed up many times. The chain has TRBV7-8 and TRBJ1-2; 7 bases are a match to TRBD1. The germline CDR1 and CDR2 sequences are SGHVS and FQNEAQ. V shed 5 bases, J shed 8 bases, and the junction held 17 bases outside the gene matches. The CDR3 extends over 16 amino acids. CDR3 region: CASSRPRSRDRKGYTF. The CDR3 region has the DNA TGTGCCAGCAGCCGGCCCCGGAGCCGGGACAGAAAAGGCTACACCTTC.

This clonotype was counted ten times or more. The chain links TRBV30 to TRBJ1-1; the D is unclear. From germline, CDR1 is GTSNPN and CDR2 SVGIG (reference sequence). The CDR3 totals 12 residues. The V end lost 1 base, the J end lost 11 bases, and 14 bases lay between the germline ends. The CDR3 spells CAWSGNVLRAFF. In DNA, the CDR3 is TGTGCCTGGAGTGGCAACGTTCTGAGGGCTTTCTTT.

The table lists this clonotype with many counts. The chain uses TRBV6-1 and TRBJ1-2; no clear D gene. Deletions cut 5 bases from V and 6 bases from J, with 13 bases between. The CDR3 is 13 residues long. CDR1 is MNHNS, CDR2 SASEGT, per germline. The CDR3 DNA reads TGTGCCAGCAGTTGGGCTCCGAGGGATGGCTACACCTTC. Translating it yields CASSWAPRDGYTF.

This sequence joins TRBV5-1 and TRBJ2-7; 14 nucleotides align to TRBD2. Germline CDR1 is SGHRS and CDR2 is YFSETQ. This CDR3 region has 16 residues. V trimming: 4 bases; J trimming: 4 bases; junction bases outside the gene matches: 7. The CDR3 DNA reads as TGCGCCAGCAGCATGGGACTAGCGGGAGCTTTATACGAGCAGTACTTC. Translated, it gives CASSMGLAGALYEQYF.

Ten or more counts support this clonotype. The J gene is TRBJ2-2, the V gene TRBV5-6; D is perhaps TRBD2 (6 bases). This CDR3 comprises 14 residues. The V gene's germline CDR1 is SGHDT and CDR2 YYEEEE. V lost 5 bases and J lost 3, with 11 bases in between. DNA for the CDR3: TGTGCCAGCAGGAGGGGACTTTACACCGGGGAGCTGTTTTTT. Encoded protein: CASRRGLYTGELFF.

This clonotype was picked up a small number of times. The chain recombines TRBV7-9 with TRBJ2-5, with unresolved D. The germline V and J ends were trimmed by 2 bases and 1 base, with 5 bases remaining between them. Germline lookup yields CDR1 SEHNR and CDR2 FQNEAQ (reference sequence). This CDR3 region has 13 residues. CDR3 sequence reads: CASSLTLQETQYF. CDR3 bases: TGTGCCAGCAGCTTAACACTCCAAGAGACCCAGTACTTC.

This clonotype was recorded many times. The J gene is TRBJ1-5, the V gene TRBV12-3 or TRBV12-4; D gene ambiguous. The CDR3 is 13 residues long. V was shortened by 5 bases and J by 5 bases, with 10 bases between the two germline ends. The CDR3 reads CASSPLQDQPQHF. The CDR3 region has the DNA TGTGCCAGCAGTCCATTGCAGGATCAGCCCCAGCATTTT.

The rearrangement links TRBV6-5 to TRBJ2-3; no clear D. The germline CDR1 and CDR2 sequences are MNHEY and SVGAGI. CDR3 length: 16 residues. Trimming took off 4 bases at V and 11 bases at J, with 25 bases between the two ends. The CDR3 coding sequence is TGTGCCAGCAGTTTCCGACCTCCCGACATGGGCCTAGGGCAGTATTTT. It translates to CASSFRPPDMGLGQYF.

This clonotype was seen only a few times. The chain employs TRBV18 and TRBJ2-4; D possibly corresponds to TRBD2 (5 bases). The CDR3 runs to 16 residues. The V and J ends lost 3 bases and 1 base respectively, with 13 bases between them. Germline V CDR1 and CDR2: KGHSH, LQKENI. CDR3 sequence reads: CASSPLVSGAKNIQYF. The CDR3 DNA is TGTGCCAGCTCACCCCTAGTGTCGGGGGCCAAAAACATTCAGTACTTC. Looking up the rest from reference TRBV18 and TRBJ2-4 gives the full variable domain: NAGVMQNPRHLVRRRGQEARLRCSPMKGHSHVYWYRQLPEEGLKFMVYLQKENIIDESGMPKERFSAEFPKEGPSILRIQQVVRGDSAAYFCASSPLVSGAKNIQYFGAGTRLSVL.

This clonotype appeared many times. The rearrangement joins TRBV29-1 to TRBJ2-1; 10 bases map to TRBD2. This CDR3 is 16 amino acids long. CDR1 is SQVTM, CDR2 ANQGSEA, per germline. V lost 7 bases to trimming and J lost 2 bases; unmatched junction nucleotides: 11. The CDR3 sequence: CSGGELAGSPYNEQFF. The CDR3 region has the DNA TGCAGCGGTGGCGAACTAGCGGGGTCTCCCTACAATGAGCAGTTCTTC.

The chain couples TRBV20-1 to TRBJ2-5, with D unclear. The CDR3 totals 12 residues. Germline CDR1 DFQATT, CDR2 SNEGSKA (reference sequence). V was trimmed by 3 bases and J by 4 bases, leaving 9 bases between them. This CDR3 is CSARNLGETQYF. In DNA form, the CDR3 reads TGCAGTGCTAGGAACTTGGGAGAGACCCAGTACTTC.

The chain combines TRBV7-9 with TRBJ1-4, with D possibly matching TRBD1 (6 bases). V lost 11 bases, J lost 0 bases, and 13 bases lay in between. CDR1 and CDR2 (germline): SEHNR, FQNEAQ (reference sequence). This CDR3 contains 14 residues. CDR3: CAGGGRATNEKLFF. The CDR3 DNA follows: TGTGCCGGGGGGGGGCGTGCAACTAATGAAAAACTGTTTTTT. The full variable domain, with the rest looked up from reference TRBV7-9 and TRBJ1-4, is DTGVSQNPRHKITKRGQNVTFRCDPISEHNRLYWYRQTLGQGPEFLTYFQNEAQLEKSRLLSDRFSAERPKGSFSTLEIQRTEQGDSAMYLCAGGGRATNEKLFFGSGTQLSVL.

There are many counts of this clonotype. The V call is TRBV15, the J call TRBJ1-2; 8 bases align to TRBD1. V dropped 3 bases and J dropped 8; count of bases not matched to a gene: 8. Per the germline V gene, CDR1 is LNHNV and CDR2 is YYDKDF (reference sequence). The CDR3 loop spans 14 amino acids. In DNA, the CDR3 is TGTGCCACCAGCAGGTGGGACAGGATGGCAGGCTACACCTTC. As protein: CATSRWDRMAGYTF. Full variable domain (rest looked up from reference TRBV15 and TRBJ1-2): DAMVIQNPRYQVTQFGKPVTLSCSQTLNHNVMYWYQQKSSQAPKLLFHYYDKDFNNEADTPDNFQSRRPNTSFCFLDIRSPGLGDTAMYLCATSRWDRMAGYTFGSGTRLTVV.

This clonotype was found many times. The J gene is TRBJ2-1, the V gene TRBV24-1; 8 bases fit TRBD1. The CDR3 contains 14 residues. Germline V gene sequence: CDR1 KGHDR, CDR2 SFDVKD. V dropped 3 bases and J dropped 8; count of bases not matched to a gene: 5. Written as DNA, the CDR3 is TGTGCCACCAGTGATATGGACAGGGCCGATGAGCAGTTCTTC. Residues: CATSDMDRADEQFF.

The V call is TRBV13, the J call TRBJ2-5; 9 positions agree with TRBD2. Germline V CDR1 and CDR2: PRHDT, FYEKMQ (reference sequence). V was pared by 5 bases and J by 5 bases, with 15 bases of the junction left unmatched. The CDR3 sequence is 17 residues long. For the CDR3, the DNA is TGTGCCAGCAGCGCCCCTCGGTGGGCGGGAGGGCCGGAGACCCAGTACTTC. This gives the protein CASSAPRWAGGPETQYF.

The CDR3 loop reads CASSLQTGAKFF. The CDR3 nucleotides read TGTGCCAGCAGCTTACAGACAGGGGCGAAGTTCTTC. This chain links TRBV7-3 with TRBJ2-1, with 8 bases identical to TRBD1. V was pared by 2 bases and J by 14 bases, with 5 bases of the junction left unmatched. Germline V gene sequence: CDR1 SGHTA, CDR2 FQGTGA. The CDR3 sequence is 12 residues long.

With regard to this clonotype: A much more abundant neighbour one base away suggests this may be a read error. For the CDR3, the DNA is TGTGCCACCACGGGGCGGGAGGGCTACACCTTC. It is translated as CATTGREGYTF. This chain links TRBV10-3 with TRBJ1-2, with D possibly matching TRBD1 (5 bases). Germline V lookup: CDR1 ENHRY, CDR2 SYGVKD. V shed 10 bases and J shed 8 bases, with 14 bases lying between them. CDR3 size: 11 residues.

This clonotype has ten or more counts. This chain's CDR3 is CASSQGTSAYEQYF. CDR3 in DNA: TGTGCCAGCAGTCAGGGGACTAGCGCCTACGAGCAGTACTTC. This rearrangement joins TRBV28 to TRBJ2-7, with 10 bases matching TRBD2. CDR1 is MDHEN and CDR2 is SYDVKM in the germline V gene. V shed 5 bases and J 2 bases; nucleotides not matched to a gene: 3. This CDR3 comprises 14 residues.

The V and J genes are TRBV5-1 and TRBJ2-1, with 12 bases identical to TRBD2. Germline V gene sequence: CDR1 SGHRS, CDR2 YFSETQ. Losses at the gene ends were 4 bases for V and 8 bases for J; bases not matched to a gene: 10. This CDR3 has 16 amino acids. CDR3 sequence reads: CASSMTGTSGLDEQFF. The CDR3 bases are TGCGCCAGCAGCATGACCGGGACTAGCGGGTTAGATGAGCAGTTCTTC.